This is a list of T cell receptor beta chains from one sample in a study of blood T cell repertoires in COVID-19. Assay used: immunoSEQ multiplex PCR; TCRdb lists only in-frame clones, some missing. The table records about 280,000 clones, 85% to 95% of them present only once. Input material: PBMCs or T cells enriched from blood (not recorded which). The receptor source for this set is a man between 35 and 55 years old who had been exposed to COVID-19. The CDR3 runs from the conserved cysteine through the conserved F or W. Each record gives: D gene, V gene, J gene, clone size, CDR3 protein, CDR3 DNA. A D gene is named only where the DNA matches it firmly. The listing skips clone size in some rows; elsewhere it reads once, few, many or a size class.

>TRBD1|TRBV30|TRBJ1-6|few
CAWSTEDRGLFPPLHF
TGTGCCTGGAGTACCGAGGACAGGGGGCTTTTTCCACCCCTCCACTTT
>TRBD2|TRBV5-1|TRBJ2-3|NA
CASSLAGTSGTDTQYF
TGCGCCAGCAGCTTGGCCGGGACTAGCGGCACAGATACGCAGTATTTT
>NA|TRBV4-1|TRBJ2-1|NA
CASSQGQAMMDEQFF
TGCGCCAGCAGCCAAGGTCAGGCGATGATGGATGAGCAGTTCTTC
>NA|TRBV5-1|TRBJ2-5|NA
CASSLSQETQYF
TGCGCCAGCAGCCTATCTCAAGAGACCCAGTACTTC
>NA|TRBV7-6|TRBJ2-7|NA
CASSSLGRNLSYEQYF
TGTGCCAGCAGCTCCCTGGGGAGGAATCTTTCCTACGAGCAGTACTTC
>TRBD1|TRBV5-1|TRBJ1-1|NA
CASTSGQGMTEAFF
TGCGCCAGCACCTCCGGACAGGGAATGACTGAAGCTTTCTTT
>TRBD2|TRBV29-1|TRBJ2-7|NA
CSVEGTTSASYEQYF
TGCAGCGTTGAAGGTACGACTAGCGCATCCTACGAGCAGTACTTC
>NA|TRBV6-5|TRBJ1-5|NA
CASSPTQGDQPQHF
TGTGCCAGCAGTCCAACACAGGGAGATCAGCCCCAGCATTTT
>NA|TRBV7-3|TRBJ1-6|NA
CASSLRGRSSPLHF
TGTGCCAGCAGCTTAAGGGGGCGTAGTTCACCCCTCCACTTT
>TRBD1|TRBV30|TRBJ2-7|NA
CAQHAPDWTGEYEQYF
TGTGCCCAACACGCCCCGGATTGGACAGGGGAGTACGAGCAGTACTTC
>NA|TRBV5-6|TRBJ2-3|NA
CASSFQEDTQYF
TGTGCCAGCAGCTTTCAGGAAGATACGCAGTATTTT
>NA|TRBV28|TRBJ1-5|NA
CASSLTGGSQPQHF
TGTGCCAGCAGTTTAACCGGCGGTAGTCAGCCCCAGCATTTT
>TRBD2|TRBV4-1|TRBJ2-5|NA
CASSLGTSGETQYF
TGCGCCAGCAGCCTCGGGACTAGTGGAGAGACCCAGTACTTC
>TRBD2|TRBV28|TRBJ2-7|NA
CASSPSSGVYEQYF
TGTGCCAGCAGTCCCTCTAGCGGGGTATACGAGCAGTACTTC
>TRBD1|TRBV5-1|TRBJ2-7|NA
CASSSPGQGVHEQYF
TGCGCCAGCAGCTCGCCGGGACAGGGGGTCCACGAGCAGTACTTC
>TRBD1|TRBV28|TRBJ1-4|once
CASSPQQGAGEKLFF
TGTGCCAGCAGTCCGCAACAGGGGGCCGGAGAAAAACTGTTTTTT
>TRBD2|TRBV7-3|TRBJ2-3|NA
CASSLGTSADTQYF
TGTGCCAGCAGCTTAGGGACTAGCGCAGATACGCAGTATTTT
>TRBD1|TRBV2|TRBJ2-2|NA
CASSEQGALTGELFF
TGTGCCAGCAGTGAACAGGGGGCGCTTACCGGGGAGCTGTTTTTT
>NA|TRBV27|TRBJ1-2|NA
CASSLTYTMYGYTF
TGTGCCAGCAGTTTGACCTACACTATGTATGGCTACACCTTC
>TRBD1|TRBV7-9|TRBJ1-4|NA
CASSLQGALDEKLFF
TGTGCCAGCAGCCTACAGGGGGCGCTGGATGAAAAACTGTTTTTT
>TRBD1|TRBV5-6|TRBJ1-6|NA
CASTPQGGYNSPLHF
TGTGCCAGCACTCCACAGGGGGGGTATAATTCACCCCTCCACTTT
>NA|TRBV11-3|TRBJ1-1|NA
CASSESGWAEAFF
TGTGCCAGCAGCGAATCCGGGTGGGCTGAAGCTTTCTTT
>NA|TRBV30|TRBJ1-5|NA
CAWGGQGQPQHF
TGTGCCTGGGGGGGGCAAGGCCAGCCCCAGCATTTT
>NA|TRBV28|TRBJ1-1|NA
CASSLLEDTEAFF
TGTGCCAGCAGTTTATTGGAGGATACTGAAGCTTTCTTT
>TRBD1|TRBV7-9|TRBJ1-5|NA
CASSTNRDRGQPQHF
TGTGCCAGCAGCACCAACCGGGACAGGGGTCAGCCCCAGCATTTT
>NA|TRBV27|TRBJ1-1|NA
CASSSVTGRLTEAFF
TGTGCCAGCAGCTCTGTAACAGGGCGTCTCACTGAAGCTTTCTTT
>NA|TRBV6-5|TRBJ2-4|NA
CASSYAAGQNIQYF
TGTGCCAGCAGTTACGCGGCGGGCCAGAACATTCAGTACTTC
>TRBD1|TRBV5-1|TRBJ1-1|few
CASSPGTGRLNTEAFF
TGCGCCAGCAGCCCGGGGACAGGCCGCTTGAACACTGAAGCTTTCTTT
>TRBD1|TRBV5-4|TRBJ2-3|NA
CASSEGTGVSTDTQYF
TGTGCCAGCAGCGAGGGGACAGGGGTATCTACAGATACGCAGTATTTT
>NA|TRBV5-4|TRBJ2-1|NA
CASSSGGGNKNNEQFF
TGTGCCAGCAGCTCCGGAGGCGGAAACAAGAACAATGAGCAGTTCTTC
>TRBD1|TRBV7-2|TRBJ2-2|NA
CASSLGDRGPGELFF
TGTGCCAGCAGCTTGGGCGACAGGGGGCCCGGGGAGCTGTTTTTT
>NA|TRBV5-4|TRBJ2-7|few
CASSLVGPAYEQYF
TGTGCCAGCAGCTTGGTGGGGCCGGCCTACGAGCAGTACTTC
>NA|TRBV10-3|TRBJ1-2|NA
CAISEFQSSTNYGYTF
TGTGCCATCAGTGAGTTCCAATCATCTACTAACTATGGCTACACCTTC
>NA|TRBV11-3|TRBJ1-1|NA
CASSLAGQMNTEAFF
TGTGCCAGCAGCTTGGCTGGACAGATGAACACTGAAGCTTTCTTT
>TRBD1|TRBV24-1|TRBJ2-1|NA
CATSDPGTGGSYNEQFF
TGTGCCACCAGTGATCCCGGGACAGGGGGCAGTTACAATGAGCAGTTCTTC
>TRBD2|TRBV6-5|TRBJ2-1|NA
CASSSTGGVSGQFF
TGTGCCAGCAGTTCTACGGGGGGGGTAAGCGGGCAGTTCTTC
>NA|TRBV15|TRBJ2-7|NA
CATSNGQGTYEQYF
TGTGCCACCAGCAACGGGCAGGGAACTTACGAGCAGTACTTC
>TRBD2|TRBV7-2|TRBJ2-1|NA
CASSLVKGAGGIYNEQFF
TGTGCCAGCAGCTTAGTCAAGGGAGCGGGAGGGATATACAATGAGCAGTTCTTC
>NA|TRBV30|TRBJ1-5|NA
CAWSVAGNQPQHF
TGTGCCTGGAGTGTAGCGGGGAATCAGCCCCAGCATTTT
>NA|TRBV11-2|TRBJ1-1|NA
CASSLARDTEAFF
TGTGCCAGCAGCTTAGCCCGGGACACTGAAGCTTTCTTT
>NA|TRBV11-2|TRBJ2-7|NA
CASSLERGREQYF
TGTGCCAGCAGCTTAGAAAGAGGGCGGGAGCAGTACTTC
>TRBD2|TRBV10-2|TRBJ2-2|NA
CASSEWAGGSNTGELFF
TGCGCCAGCAGTGAGTGGGCGGGAGGGTCGAACACCGGGGAGCTGTTTTTT
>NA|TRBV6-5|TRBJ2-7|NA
CASSSWTSGKQYF
TGTGCCAGCAGTTCCTGGACATCGGGCAAGCAGTACTTC
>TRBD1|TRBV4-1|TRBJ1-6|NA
CASSQAPNRGNSPLHF
TGCGCCAGCAGCCAAGCCCCCAACAGGGGTAATTCACCCCTCCACTTT
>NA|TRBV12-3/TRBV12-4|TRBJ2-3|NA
CASSLLSDTQYF
TGTGCCAGCAGTTTATTATCAGATACGCAGTATTTT
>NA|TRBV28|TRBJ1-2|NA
CASSAYGPRDYGYTF
TGTGCCAGCAGCGCATACGGCCCCAGGGACTATGGCTACACCTTC
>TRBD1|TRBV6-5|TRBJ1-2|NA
CASKVRTGDNYGYTF
TGTGCCAGCAAGGTCCGGACAGGGGATAACTATGGCTACACCTTC
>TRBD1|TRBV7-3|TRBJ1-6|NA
CASSLGQISSPLHF
TGTGCCAGCAGCCTGGGACAGATAAGTTCACCCCTCCACTTT
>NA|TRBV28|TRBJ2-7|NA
CASSPGPTYEQYF
TGTGCCAGCAGTCCAGGGCCCACCTACGAGCAGTACTTC
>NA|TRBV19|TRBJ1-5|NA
CASSIENRQPQHF
TGTGCCAGTAGTATAGAGAACAGGCAGCCCCAGCATTTT
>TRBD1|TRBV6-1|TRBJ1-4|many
CASSEGTGGEKLFF
TGTGCCAGCAGTGAAGGGACAGGGGGCGAAAAACTGTTTTTT
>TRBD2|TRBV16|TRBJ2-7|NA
CASSQRGGPKTYEQYF
TGTGCCAGCAGCCAACGGGGGGGGCCAAAGACCTACGAGCAGTACTTC
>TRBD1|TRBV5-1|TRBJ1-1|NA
CASSRTGGAGAEAFF
TGCGCCAGCAGCAGGACAGGGGGCGCGGGGGCTGAAGCTTTCTTT
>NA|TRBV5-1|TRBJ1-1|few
CASSSWTPNTEAFF
TGCGCCAGCAGCTCCTGGACACCGAACACTGAAGCTTTCTTT
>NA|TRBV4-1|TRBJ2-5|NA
CASSQVPASSQETQYF
TGCGCCAGCAGCCAAGTTCCAGCGTCGAGCCAAGAGACCCAGTACTTC
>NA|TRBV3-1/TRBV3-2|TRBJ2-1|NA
CASSLRGRGASHSYNEQFF
TGTGCCAGCAGCCTCAGAGGTAGGGGTGCCTCGCACTCCTACAATGAGCAGTTCTTC
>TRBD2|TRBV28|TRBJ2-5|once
CASTKTSGRMETQYF
TGTGCCAGCACCAAGACTAGCGGGAGGATGGAGACCCAGTACTTC
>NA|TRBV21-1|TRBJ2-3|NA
CASRDKGDTQYF
TGTGCCAGTCGGGATAAGGGAGATACGCAGTATTTT
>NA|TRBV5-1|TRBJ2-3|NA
CASSLAGSVHTDTQYF
TGCGCCAGCAGCTTGGCCGGTAGCGTCCACACAGATACGCAGTATTTT
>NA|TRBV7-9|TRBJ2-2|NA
CASSSDRQTGELFF
TGTGCCAGCAGCTCAGACAGACAGACCGGGGAGCTGTTTTTT